This is a list of T cell receptor beta chains from one sample in a study of cytomegalovirus exposure and HLA in healthy donors. Sequencing was performed with immunoSEQ multiplex PCR; in TCRdb, only in-frame clones are kept and a portion is missing. The specimen's table records more than 100,000 clones. Sequencing was performed on PBMCs. The receptors come from a man between 35 and 55 years old in good health and CMV-seronegative. The CDR3 runs from the conserved cysteine through the conserved F or W. The D gene is left open where the match is weak.

V gene	J gene	D gene	CDR3 protein	CDR3 DNA
TRBV2	TRBJ2-3	-	CASSKRTPGADTQYF	TGTGCCAGCAGCAAGCGGACTCCCGGGGCAGATACGCAGTATTTT
TRBV6-1	TRBJ1-2	-	CASSAVGNYGYTF	TGTGCCAGCAGTGCGGTCGGTAACTATGGCTACACCTTC
TRBV9	TRBJ2-3	TRBD1	CASSVAWTGSTDTQYF	TGTGCCAGCAGCGTAGCTTGGACAGGGAGCACAGATACGCAGTATTTT
TRBV5-1	TRBJ2-2	-	CASSLVQGQSRTGELFF	TGCGCCAGCAGCTTGGTGCAGGGGCAATCGCGGACCGGGGAGCTGTTTTTT
TRBV7-2	TRBJ2-5	TRBD1	CASSFTGGGETQYF	TGTGCCAGCAGCTTTACAGGGGGCGGGGAGACCCAGTACTTC
TRBV6-5	TRBJ1-2	TRBD1	CASRKTGSAGGYTF	TGTGCCAGCAGGAAGACAGGGTCCGCGGGGGGCTACACCTTC
TRBV7-2	TRBJ2-3	TRBD1	CASSPNRGGTDTQYF	TGTGCCAGCAGCCCCAACAGGGGAGGCACAGATACGCAGTATTTT
TRBV7-6	TRBJ2-5	TRBD2	CASSFYAGGQETQYF	TGTGCCAGCAGCTTTTACGCGGGGGGGCAAGAGACCCAGTACTTC
TRBV29-1	TRBJ2-7	-	CSVATGRGEQYF	TGCAGCGTAGCGACGGGCCGGGGGGAGCAGTACTTC
TRBV28	TRBJ2-7	TRBD1	CAVLQGVASEQYF	TGTGCCGTCCTTCAGGGGGTAGCCTCCGAGCAGTACTTC
TRBV19	TRBJ2-2	TRBD1	CASSILDRGGELFF	TGTGCCAGTAGTATCTTGGACAGGGGAGGGGAGCTGTTTTTT
TRBV2	TRBJ1-1	TRBD1	CASHQGAGTEAFF	TGTGCCAGTCACCAGGGGGCGGGCACTGAAGCTTTCTTT
TRBV7-6	TRBJ2-1	TRBD2	CASSQKTSGVEQFF	TGTGCCAGCAGCCAGAAAACTAGCGGGGTTGAGCAGTTCTTC
TRBV4-3	TRBJ1-4	TRBD1	CASSHSDRGREKLFF	TGCGCCAGTAGCCACTCCGACAGGGGGCGCGAAAAACTGTTTTTT
TRBV5-6	TRBJ2-3	TRBD2	CASSFPIAGATDTQYF	TGTGCCAGCAGCTTCCCGATAGCGGGGGCGACAGATACGCAGTATTTT
TRBV6-1	TRBJ1-3	TRBD1	CASSLGTGENTIYF	TGTGCCAGCAGCCTCGGGACAGGGGAAAACACCATATATTTT
TRBV7-8	TRBJ2-1	-	CASSPIYPTPPSSYNEQFF	TGTGCCAGCAGCCCGATCTACCCGACACCACCGAGCTCCTACAATGAGCAGTTCTTC
TRBV5-1	TRBJ2-7	-	CASSAGQLYEQYF	TGCGCCAGCAGCGCAGGACAACTCTACGAGCAGTACTTC
TRBV18	TRBJ2-2	TRBD2	CASSRGTSGSAGELFF	TGTGCCAGCTCACGCGGGACTAGCGGGAGTGCCGGGGAGCTGTTTTTT
TRBV2	TRBJ1-4	-	CASSGTGTAEKLFF	TGTGCCAGCAGTGGAACAGGGACGGCTGAAAAACTGTTTTTT
TRBV29-1	TRBJ2-2	-	CSVERRAGELFF	TGCAGCGTTGAAAGGAGGGCCGGGGAGCTGTTTTTT
TRBV28	TRBJ1-1	TRBD1	CASSFGQGIQNTEAFF	TGTGCCAGCAGTTTCGGACAGGGGATCCAGAACACTGAAGCTTTCTTT
TRBV27	TRBJ1-2	-	CASRALANYGYTF	TGTGCCAGCAGGGCCCTGGCTAACTATGGCTACACCTTC
TRBV6-5	TRBJ2-3	-	CASSWSAAGRTDTQYF	TGTGCCAGCAGTTGGTCTGCTGCAGGCCGCACAGATACGCAGTATTTT
TRBV6-1	TRBJ1-2	-	CASSDRETGYTF	TGTGCCAGCAGTGATAGGGAGACTGGCTACACCTTC
TRBV15	TRBJ2-6	-	CATSRATGAGANVLTF	TGTGCCACCAGCAGAGCGACCGGGGCTGGGGCCAACGTCCTGACTTTC
TRBV10-3	TRBJ1-4	-	CAISITKRELATNEKLFF	TGTGCCATCAGCATAACGAAACGGGAGCTGGCGACTAATGAAAAACTGTTTTTT
TRBV2	TRBJ1-5	-	CASSEVAANQPQHF	TGTGCCAGCAGTGAAGTGGCCGCTAATCAGCCCCAGCATTTT
TRBV19	TRBJ2-2	-	CASSIGLGELFF	TGTGCCAGTAGTATAGGTTTAGGGGAGCTGTTTTTT
TRBV5-4	TRBJ2-1	-	CASSYQVPGRNNEQFF	TGTGCCAGCAGCTACCAGGTTCCCGGCAGAAACAATGAGCAGTTCTTC
TRBV28	TRBJ1-1	-	CASSSVSMNTEAFF	TGTGCCAGCAGTTCGGTCTCAATGAACACTGAAGCTTTCTTT
TRBV5-1	TRBJ2-7	TRBD2	CASSPSGGGYEQYF	TGCGCCAGCAGCCCTTCGGGGGGTGGCTACGAGCAGTACTTC
TRBV19	TRBJ1-2	TRBD1	CASSEGQANYGYTF	TGTGCCAGTAGTGAGGGACAGGCTAACTATGGCTACACCTTC
TRBV7-2	TRBJ2-3	-	CASSLQPGRLADTQYF	TGTGCCAGCAGCCTACAACCGGGGAGACTCGCAGATACGCAGTATTTT
TRBV29-1	TRBJ1-1	-	CSVLNPLRGRNTEAFF	TGCAGCGTTCTTAATCCTCTGAGGGGGAGAAACACTGAAGCTTTCTTT
TRBV2	TRBJ2-3	-	CASKGATGADTQYF	TGTGCCAGCAAAGGCGCCACCGGGGCAGATACGCAGTATTTT
TRBV5-1	TRBJ1-4	-	CASAGESNEKLFF	TGCGCCAGCGCGGGTGAGAGTAATGAAAAACTGTTTTTT
TRBV7-8	TRBJ2-3	-	CASSLTTRADTQYF	TGTGCCAGCAGCTTAACGACTAGGGCAGATACGCAGTATTTT
TRBV7-2	TRBJ1-5	TRBD1	CASSPRQGSNQPQHF	TGTGCCAGCAGCCCTCGACAGGGGAGCAATCAGCCCCAGCATTTT
TRBV2	TRBJ2-7	-	CASSGRGALARHEQYF	TGTGCCAGCAGTGGAAGAGGTGCGCTGGCGAGGCACGAGCAGTACTTC
TRBV4-1	TRBJ2-7	-	CASSQSTYEQYF	TGCGCCAGCAGCCAGTCAACCTACGAGCAGTACTTC
TRBV4-3	TRBJ1-2	TRBD1	CASSPDRGNYGYTF	TGCGCCAGCAGCCCGGACAGGGGGAACTATGGCTACACCTTC
TRBV6-5	TRBJ2-7	-	CASTNLGIQGSEQYF	TGTGCCAGCACCAACTTGGGGATCCAGGGCTCCGAGCAGTACTTC
TRBV4-1	TRBJ2-7	-	CASSQAPSPSYEQYF	TGCGCCAGCAGCCAAGCCCCTAGCCCCTCCTACGAGCAGTACTTC
TRBV11-2	TRBJ2-1	TRBD2	CASSRTSGYNEQFF	TGTGCCAGCAGCCGGACTAGCGGATACAATGAGCAGTTCTTC
TRBV15	TRBJ2-7	TRBD2	CATSRGGGREYEQYF	TGTGCCACCAGCAGAGGGGGAGGGAGAGAATACGAGCAGTACTTC
TRBV14	TRBJ2-5	-	CASRRTGLETQYF	TGTGCCAGCAGACGTACAGGGTTAGAGACCCAGTACTTC
TRBV5-8	TRBJ2-3	TRBD2	CASSPGLAGVDRTDTQYF	TGTGCCAGCAGCCCGGGACTAGCGGGGGTGGATCGCACAGATACGCAGTATTTT
TRBV9	TRBJ2-3	-	CASSVGTATLETQYF	TGTGCCAGCAGCGTAGGGACTGCCACCCTTGAGACGCAGTATTTT
TRBV7-8	TRBJ1-5	TRBD1	CASSSQQGTNQPQHF	TGTGCCAGCAGCTCCCAACAGGGGACCAATCAGCCCCAGCATTTT
TRBV2	TRBJ1-3	-	CASSEGGLEYSGNTIYF	TGTGCCAGCAGTGAAGGAGGACTAGAATATTCTGGAAACACCATATATTTT
TRBV7-9	TRBJ1-2	-	CASSSPRGNFYGYTF	TGTGCCAGCAGCTCCCCAAGGGGAAACTTCTATGGCTACACCTTC
TRBV9	TRBJ2-1	TRBD1	CASSTGTVSYNEQFF	TGTGCCAGCAGCACCGGGACAGTCTCCTACAATGAGCAGTTCTTC
TRBV2	TRBJ2-7	TRBD2	CASSDLVAGTAQYF	TGTGCCAGCAGTGATTTGGTAGCGGGAACCGCGCAGTACTTC
TRBV6-5	TRBJ2-1	-	CASSYSSLDHNEQFF	TGTGCCAGCAGTTACTCGAGCCTAGACCACAATGAGCAGTTCTTC
TRBV5-1	TRBJ1-3	-	CASSLDGGNSGNTIYF	TGCGCCAGCAGCTTGGATGGAGGGAACTCTGGAAACACCATATATTTT
TRBV25-1	TRBJ1-2	-	CASSDHRPYGYTF	TGTGCCAGCAGTGATCACAGGCCCTATGGCTACACCTTC
TRBV19	TRBJ2-2	TRBD1	CASSTTGPTGELFF	TGTGCCAGTAGTACGACAGGGCCCACCGGGGAGCTGTTTTTT
TRBV18	TRBJ1-5	-	CASSPQSDQPQHF	TGTGCCAGCTCACCCCAGAGCGATCAGCCCCAGCATTTT